This TCR beta chain comes out of a study of T cells in Graves' hyperthyroidism and ophthalmopathy. The CDR3 has 14 residues. Trimming cost V 7 bases and J 8 bases; bases outside gene matches: 10. Germline V gives CDR1 SGHAT, CDR2 FQNNGV. The TCR beta CDR3 regions underwent amplification using RNA transcripts as the source. The HTBI primer set served for first-round RT-PCR of the TCR CDR3. In TCRdb, the multiplex PCR reads were re-called with MiXCR into one record per CDR3 protein. The table has more than 300,000 distinct CDR3 sequences, around 14% seen once; the top ten hold 20% to 25%. The chain carries TRBV11-2 and TRBJ1-1, with 10 bases lining up with TRBD1. The receptor's source is a woman aged 25 to 39 with Graves' hyperthyroidism. Source material: blood. CDR3 residues: CASNPGQGESEAFF. CDR3 nucleotides: TGTGCCAGCAACCCTGGACAGGGGGAATCGGAAGCTTTCTTT.